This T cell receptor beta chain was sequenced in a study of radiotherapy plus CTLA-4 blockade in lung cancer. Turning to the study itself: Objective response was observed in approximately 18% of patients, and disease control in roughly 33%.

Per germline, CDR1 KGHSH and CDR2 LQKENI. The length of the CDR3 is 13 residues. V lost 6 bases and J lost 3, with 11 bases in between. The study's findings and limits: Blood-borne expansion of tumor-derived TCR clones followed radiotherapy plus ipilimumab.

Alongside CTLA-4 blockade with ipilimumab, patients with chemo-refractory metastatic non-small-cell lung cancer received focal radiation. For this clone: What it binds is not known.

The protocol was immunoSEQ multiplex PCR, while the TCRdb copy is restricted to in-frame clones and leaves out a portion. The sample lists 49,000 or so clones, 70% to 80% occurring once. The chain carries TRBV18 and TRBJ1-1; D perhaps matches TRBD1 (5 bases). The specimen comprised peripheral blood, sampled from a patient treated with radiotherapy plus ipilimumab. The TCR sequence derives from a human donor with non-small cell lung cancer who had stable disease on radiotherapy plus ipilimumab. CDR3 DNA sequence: TGTGCCAGCTCTCGAGACAGCGACACTGAAGCTTTCTTT. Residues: CASSRDSDTEAFF.